The entry below describes one TCR beta chain. Its matching antigen is unknown. This CDR3 has 15 residues. The V gene's germline CDR1 is WSHSY and CDR2 SAAADI. The sample comes from a study of T cells expressing NK-cell markers. Study information: Sorted T-cell subsets CD3+CD56+NKG2C+, CD3+CD56+NKG2C- and CD3+CD56-NKG2C+ were TCR beta-sequenced. Study-wide points: A handful of donors likewise had their CD3+CD56-NKG2C+ fraction led by these clonotypes.

TCR beta cDNA was generated via 5'RACE template switching incorporating UMIs. TCRdb reprocessed the 5' RACE reads and stores each CDR3 protein as one record, lacking DNA. This table holds around 260,000 distinct CDR3 sequences. The chain combines TRBV10-2 with TRBJ1-1; the TCRdb call, TRBD1, lacks DNA for checking. The specimen sequenced was blood T cells: a sorted CD56 or NKG2C T cell subset, CD4+ or CD8+ T cells, or bulk PBMC T cells (not recorded which). This receptor was identified in a woman between 18 and 69 years old in good health. The chain's CDR3 is CASRDREIMNTEAFF.